Shown below are 9 T cell receptor beta chains from a single sample sequenced in a study of T cells after yellow fever vaccination (dated by TCRdb to the late 2010s). Reading the label with the study, this specimen's treatment or condition is: live attenuated yellow fever vaccine strain. Library creation used 5' RACE. Sequencing used an Illumina NovaSeq 6000. TCRdb ran its own pipeline on the public reads, namely fastp trimming at Q25 and MiXCR clone calling, and kept in-frame beta chains. Rows with one shared CDR3 protein collapse into an entry with the most common genes and DNA. The sample profile shows about 340,000 distinct CDR3 sequences; 3.5% to 4.5% of them were found once. The top ten clonotypes cover approximately 24% of the sample. Sequencing was performed on PBMCs, taken 5 days after the yellow fever booster vaccination. The receptor source for this set is a man younger than 30 who received the YFV17D yellow fever vaccine.

This clonotype was seen ten or more times. This chain links TRBV20-1 with TRBJ2-7, with D tentatively TRBD2 (5 bases). V was trimmed by 6 bases and J by 6 bases, leaving 24 bases between them. This CDR3 has 15 residues. CDR1 DFQATT and CDR2 SNEGSKA come from the germline V gene (reference sequence). CDR3 sequence reads: CSATGVGFSLGEQYF. The CDR3 DNA reads TGCAGTGCCACCGGGGTGGGGTTTTCGCTTGGCGAGCAGTACTTC.

This clonotype was seen repeatedly, ten times or more. V is TRBV7-2 and J is TRBJ2-4; perhaps D is TRBD1 or TRBD2 (7 bases each). The CDR3 extends over 17 amino acids. Per germline, CDR1 SGHTA and CDR2 FQGNSA. With 1 base removed from V and 6 bases from J, the gap between germline ends came to 19 bases. In DNA form, the CDR3 reads TGTGCCAGCAGCTTAGTCGTCAGGGGGGGCCCCGGAAACATTCAGTACTTC. The encoded protein is CASSLVVRGGPGNIQYF.

The chain carries TRBV12-3 or TRBV12-4 and TRBJ2-1, with D possibly TRBD1 on 6 matching bases. Trimming pared 11 bases from V and 8 bases from J, leaving 19 bases between. The CDR3 consists of 13 residues. The chain's CDR3 is CAPHSTGCDEQFF. For the CDR3, the DNA is TGTGCCCCTCATAGCACAGGGTGCGATGAGCAGTTCTTC.

This clonotype was counted ten times or more. In DNA form, the CDR3 reads TGTGCCAGCAGTAAGCTAGCGGCGCTCACCGGGGAGCTGTTTTTT. The encoded protein is CASSKLAALTGELFF. This chain links TRBV2 with TRBJ2-2, with TRBD2 identical over 7 bases. Germline V lookup: CDR1 SNHLY, CDR2 FYNNEI. V gave up 5 bases and J gave up 4 bases; unmatched junction bases: 7. The CDR3 consists of 15 residues.

This chain joins TRBV5-1 and TRBJ1-1; D unclear. Between the trimmed V and J ends, which lost 3 bases and 6 bases, there was a span of 12 bases. CDR3 length equals 13 residues. Germline V gives CDR1 SGHRS, CDR2 YFSETQ. The CDR3 sequence is CASSSFGVAEAFF. CDR3 nucleotide sequence: TGCGCCAGCAGCTCCTTTGGGGTGGCTGAAGCTTTCTTT.

The sample holds many counts of this clonotype. This chain links TRBV6-5 with TRBJ2-5; weak D call: TRBD2 (5 bases). Trimming removed 8 bases at V and 5 bases at J, with 24 bases between. CDR1 is MNHEY, CDR2 SVGAGI, per germline. CDR3 length equals 16 residues. The CDR3, as DNA: TGTGCCAGCCGAACTTTGTTCCAGGACCCGGGGGAGACCCAGTACTTC. It encodes CASRTLFQDPGETQYF.

This clonotype has a count of ten or more. This chain connects TRBV5-1 to TRBJ1-4, with D uncertain. V lost 0 bases to trimming and J lost 0 bases, with 9 bases between them. The CDR3 runs 16 residues. Germline values: CDR1 SGHRS, CDR2 YFSETQ. The CDR3 sequence is CASSLGGSATNEKLFF. In DNA form, the CDR3 reads TGCGCCAGCAGCTTGGGTGGCAGTGCAACTAATGAAAAACTGTTTTTT.

The rearrangement links TRBV7-2 to TRBJ2-3, with 14 bases that match TRBD2. The CDR3 is made up of 19 amino acids. Trimming cost V 3 bases and J 4 bases; bases outside gene matches: 12. Germline values: CDR1 SGHTA, CDR2 FQGNSA. CDR3 amino acids: CASSLRLAGGPSSPDTQYF. As DNA, the CDR3 is TGTGCCAGCAGCTTGCGACTAGCGGGGGGGCCAAGCAGTCCAGATACGCAGTATTTT.

This clonotype was seen many times. The chain combines TRBV5-6 with TRBJ2-5, with D possibly called TRBD1 or TRBD2 (5 bases each). The CDR3 length is 14 residues. In germline, CDR1 is SGHDT, CDR2 YYEEEE. Trimming took off 4 bases at V and 5 bases at J, with 15 bases between the two ends. CDR3 sequence: CASSVRYRGETQYF. The DNA for the CDR3 is TGTGCCAGCAGCGTCCGGTACCGGGGCGAGACCCAGTACTTC.